This paragraph covers one T cell receptor beta chain sequence. Its matching antigen is unknown. The DNA input per sorted-subset replicate PCR was 200 ng, corresponding to roughly 30,000 T cell genomes. The table came from immunoSEQ multiplex PCR; TCRdb's copy has only in-frame clones and leaves some out. Of a few hundred thousand clones listed, around 79% are singletons. The data are from a study of shared clonotypes between healthy human individuals. This CDR3 spans 16 amino acids. V shed 11 bases, J shed 0 bases, and the junction held 6 bases outside the gene matches. The V gene's germline CDR1 is KGHSH and CDR2 LQKENI. Study-level points and caveats: When compared with the clonotypes that were shared by all four sorted-subset donors, the non-shared clonotypes turned out to have lower generation probabilities.

The sample was memory CD4+ T cells sorted from blood. Subset denoted: CD45RA-negative fraction. The TCR originated in a man aged 30 to 39 in good health. The chain joins TRBV18 to TRBJ2-2; TRBD2 agrees at 13 bases. The CDR3 loop is CAAQTSGRPNTGELFF. As DNA, the CDR3 is TGTGCCGCTCAGACTAGCGGGAGGCCGAACACCGGGGAGCTGTTTTTT.